This passage covers 24 T cell receptor beta chains from one sample sequenced in a study of blood T cell repertoires in COVID-19. The method was immunoSEQ multiplex PCR; TCRdb's version includes in-frame clones alone and lacks a portion of them. The sample holds around 43,000 clones, roughly 86% seen once. Specimen: peripheral blood. These receptors originate from a man aged 45-65 years in a cohort sampled during active COVID-19.

The chain uses TRBV2 and TRBJ1-1; unclear D gene. The CDR3 extends over 12 amino acids. CDR1 is SNHLY, CDR2 FYNNEI, per germline. V was trimmed by 0 bases and J by 7 bases, leaving 6 bases between them. CDR3 sequence (DNA): TGTGCCAGCAGTGAAGCGTCGGTTGAAGCTTTCTTT. Protein product: CASSEASVEAFF.

The chain recombines TRBV19 with TRBJ1-6; D is possibly TRBD1 (5 bases). V was pared by 3 bases and J by 8 bases, with 20 bases between. This CDR3 is 17 amino acids long. Germline CDR1 is LNHDA and CDR2 is SQIVND (reference sequence). As DNA, the CDR3 is TGTGCCAGTAGTATGAATCTCGGCACAGGCGGACATTCACCCCTCCACTTT. It encodes CASSMNLGTGGHSPLHF.

The V call is TRBV2, the J call TRBJ1-5; no reliable D call. Deletions cut 3 bases from V and 2 bases from J, with 11 bases between. This CDR3 is built from 15 residues. The germline V gene has CDR1 SNHLY and CDR2 FYNNEI. The CDR3 loop is CASSERARGNQPQHF. CDR3 nucleotides: TGTGCCAGCAGTGAGAGGGCAAGGGGCAATCAGCCCCAGCATTTT.

The gene calls are TRBV27 and TRBJ2-1; 10 positions agree with TRBD2. This CDR3 has 15 amino acids. Germline CDR1 MNHEY, CDR2 SMNVEV (reference sequence). V gave up 1 base and J gave up 6 bases; unmatched junction bases: 3. Written as DNA, the CDR3 is TGTGCCAGCAGTTTATGGTTAGCGGGAGGCAATGAGCAGTTCTTC. Translating gives CASSLWLAGGNEQFF.

J is TRBJ2-7 and V is TRBV21-1; the table's TRBD2 call for D was not verified on the DNA. TRBV21-1 is an annotated pseudogene. The CDR3 spans 15 residues. The CDR3 region is CASRPEGRGKPEQYV. The DNA of the CDR3 is TGTGCCAGCAGGCCGGAGGGCCGTGGGAAACCAGAGCAGTACGTC.

This sequence joins TRBV10-1 and TRBJ2-2; possibly TRBD1 for D (6 bases). CDR1 and CDR2 from the germline V gene are WNHNN and SYGVQD (reference sequence). This CDR3 comprises 13 residues. Trimming stripped 8 bases from V and 6 bases from J, with 13 bases between. The CDR3 bases are TGCGCCAGCGCTAACAGGGTGTCCGGGGAGCTGTTTTTT. This encodes CASANRVSGELFF.

This clone was counted a single time. The V gene is TRBV13, the J gene TRBJ2-1; TRBD2 matches at 10 bases. The junction had 4 bases not matched to a gene; V was cut back by 5 bases and J by 0 bases. The CDR3 consists of 16 residues. The germline gives CDR1 PRHDT, CDR2 FYEKMQ (reference sequence). The CDR3 is CASSGASGSSYNEQFF. DNA of the CDR3: TGTGCCAGCAGCGGGGCTAGCGGGAGCTCCTACAATGAGCAGTTCTTC. The full variable domain, rest sourced from reference TRBV13 and TRBJ2-1, is AAGVIQSPRHLIKEKRETATLKCYPIPRHDTVYWYQQGPGQDPQFLISFYEKMQSDKGSIPDRFSAQQFSDYHSELNMSSLELGDSALYFCASSGASGSSYNEQFFGPGTRLTVL.

The chain has TRBV30 and TRBJ2-3; weak D call: TRBD2 (6 bases). The germline V and J ends were trimmed by 5 bases and 0 bases, with 9 bases remaining between them. The CDR3 has 13 residues. CDR1 and CDR2 (germline): GTSNPN, SVGIG (reference sequence). The CDR3 spells CAWAGLSTDTQYF. The CDR3 DNA reads TGTGCCTGGGCGGGGCTGAGCACAGATACGCAGTATTTT.

The rearrangement joins TRBV19 to TRBJ2-1; D gene ambiguous. The V end was cut by 6 bases, the J end by 10 bases, with 10 bases between. Germline V gives CDR1 LNHDA, CDR2 SQIVND (reference sequence). The CDR3 has 11 residues. CDR3 in DNA: TGTGCCAGTAGCCTCGGTACCGAGCAGTTCTTC. Its protein is CASSLGTEQFF.

The chain carries TRBV7-2 and TRBJ1-1; 9 positions match TRBD1. Germline CDR1 reads SGHTA; CDR2 reads FQGNSA. This CDR3 has 15 amino acids. The V segment lost 2 bases and the J segment 6 bases; nucleotides outside the gene matches: 7. The DNA for the CDR3 is TGTGCCAGCAGCTTACTAGGGACAGGGAATGCTGAAGCTTTCTTT. It yields the protein CASSLLGTGNAEAFF.

The chain couples TRBV7-2 to TRBJ2-2; TRBD1 aligns across 8 bases. This CDR3 contains 14 residues. With 10 bases clipped from V and 1 base from J, the junction kept 5 bases outside the gene matches. CDR1 is SGHTA and CDR2 is FQGNSA in the germline V gene. CDR3 sequence: CAIGTGGNTGELFF. CDR3 sequence (DNA): TGTGCCATCGGAACAGGGGGGAACACCGGGGAGCTGTTTTTT.

This clone was recorded once. The chain uses TRBV29-1 and TRBJ2-3, with D perhaps TRBD1 (5 bases). The V end was cut by 0 bases, the J end by 6 bases, with 7 bases between. Germline-derived CDR1 and CDR2 are SQVTM and ANQGSEA. CDR3 size: 12 residues. CDR3 in DNA: TGCAGCGTTGAAGATGCAGGGGATACGCAGTATTTT. Its translation is CSVEDAGDTQYF.

V usage is TRBV27 and J usage is TRBJ1-2, with a possible D match to TRBD1 (6 bases). Germline CDR1 MNHEY, CDR2 SMNVEV (reference sequence). The CDR3 spans 14 residues. The ends were cut back, 2 bases at V and 6 bases at J, with 13 bases in the middle. The CDR3: CASSLKDRQDGYTF. In nucleotides, the CDR3 is TGTGCCAGCAGTTTAAAAGACCGACAGGATGGCTACACCTTC.

V gene TRBV9 combines with J gene TRBJ2-5; D uncertain. Germline V gives CDR1 SGDLS, CDR2 YYNGEE. Trimming removed 0 bases from V and 7 bases from J, with 16 bases in between. This CDR3 has 15 residues. The CDR3 nucleotides are TGTGCCAGCAGCGTAGCTATCGACTTCCTGGGGACCCAGTACTTC. Translation gives CASSVAIDFLGTQYF.

DNA of the CDR3: TGTGCCAGTACCCGGACAGGGGAGAAGGTGGTTCAGCCCCAGCATTTT. Translation gives CASTRTGEKVVQPQHF. This chain connects TRBV19 to TRBJ1-5; 9 bases map to TRBD1. This CDR3 is 16 amino acids long. After removal of 7 bases from V and 6 bases from J, the junction contained 13 bases not matched to a gene. Germline CDR1 and CDR2: LNHDA and SQIVND (reference sequence).

The chain carries TRBV7-9 and TRBJ2-5, with 7 bases aligning to TRBD1. The germline gives CDR1 SEHNR, CDR2 FQNEAQ (reference sequence). J was trimmed by 4 bases and V by 5 bases; bases with no gene match: 13. The length of the CDR3 is 16 residues. The CDR3 loop is CASSPPIGQERETQYF. The CDR3 nucleotides read TGTGCCAGCAGCCCGCCGATCGGACAGGAACGAGAGACCCAGTACTTC.

This clone showed up just a few times. The V and J genes are TRBV5-5 and TRBJ2-1, with 12 bases aligning to TRBD2. V lost 0 bases, J lost 7 bases, and 11 bases stayed unmatched. CDR1 SGHKS and CDR2 YYEKEE come from the germline V gene (reference sequence). CDR3 length: 18 amino acids. The CDR3: CASSLASGRAYVRNEQFF. The CDR3 DNA reads as TGTGCCAGCAGCTTGGCTAGCGGGAGGGCCTACGTTAGAAATGAGCAGTTCTTC. Drawing the rest from reference TRBV5-5 and TRBJ2-1, the complete variable domain is DAGVTQSPTHLIKTRGQQVTLRCSPISGHKSVSWYQQVLGQGPQFIFQYYEKEERGRGNFPDRFSARQFPNYSSELNVNALLLGDSALYLCASSLASGRAYVRNEQFFGPGTRLTVL.

The chain uses TRBV9 and TRBJ1-2; D gene uncertain. Per the germline V gene, CDR1 is SGDLS and CDR2 is YYNGEE. The CDR3 covers 14 residues. V was trimmed by 2 bases and J by 7 bases, leaving 15 bases between them. This CDR3 is CASSVRTDPTGYTF. The CDR3 bases are TGTGCCAGCAGCGTGAGAACAGACCCTACTGGCTACACCTTC.

The chain links TRBV5-1 to TRBJ2-1; D uncertain. Germline CDR1 reads SGHRS; CDR2 reads YFSETQ. The CDR3 length is 12 residues. The V end lost 8 bases, the J end lost 0 bases, and 6 bases lay between the germline ends. The CDR3: CASYYSYNEQFF. The CDR3 DNA reads TGCGCCAGTTACTACTCCTACAATGAGCAGTTCTTC.

V is TRBV6-5 and J is TRBJ1-2; 7 nucleotides align to TRBD1. The V gene's germline CDR1 is MNHEY and CDR2 SVGAGI. V lost 0 bases and J lost 0; bases outside the gene matches: 4. This CDR3 has 16 amino acids. CDR3 in amino acids: CASSYSWTGPNYGYTF. In nucleotides, the CDR3 is TGTGCCAGCAGTTACTCTTGGACAGGCCCTAACTATGGCTACACCTTC.

The chain employs TRBV27 and TRBJ2-3, with TRBD2 matching over 7 bases. Per the germline V gene, CDR1 is MNHEY and CDR2 is SMNVEV (reference sequence). Germline trimming cut 8 bases from V and 1 base from J; bases unmatched to any gene: 9. This CDR3 has 15 residues. The CDR3 coding sequence is TGTGCCAGCTCCCTGTTTCGGGGGGGCACAGATACGCAGTATTTT. Translating gives CASSLFRGGTDTQYF.

The CDR3 nucleotides are TGTGCCAGCACACACTCGGGGGGAAACACTGAAGCTTTCTTT. Amino acids: CASTHSGGNTEAFF. The chain has TRBV27 and TRBJ1-1, with D perhaps matching TRBD1 (5 bases). Trimming took off 7 bases at V and 2 bases at J, with 14 bases between the two ends. The CDR3 is 14 amino acids. CDR1 is MNHEY and CDR2 is SMNVEV in the germline V gene (reference sequence).

This chain links TRBV14 with TRBJ2-3; D gene ambiguous. The CDR3 sequence is 12 residues long. V lost 2 bases, J lost 2 bases, and 2 bases lay in between. Germline CDR1 and CDR2: SGHDN and FVKESK. CDR3 nucleotide sequence: TGTGCCAGCAGCCAACACACAGATACGCAGTATTTT. Translation gives CASSQHTDTQYF.

This chain uses TRBV10-3 with TRBJ1-2; D gene unclear. Trimming stripped 0 bases from V and 0 bases from J, with 14 bases between. CDR3 length: 17 amino acids. Germline V CDR1 and CDR2: ENHRY, SYGVKD. CDR3 nucleotides: TGTGCCATCAGTGAGTCTAATTTCGGGGTAACTAACTATGGCTACACCTTC. This translates into CAISESNFGVTNYGYTF.